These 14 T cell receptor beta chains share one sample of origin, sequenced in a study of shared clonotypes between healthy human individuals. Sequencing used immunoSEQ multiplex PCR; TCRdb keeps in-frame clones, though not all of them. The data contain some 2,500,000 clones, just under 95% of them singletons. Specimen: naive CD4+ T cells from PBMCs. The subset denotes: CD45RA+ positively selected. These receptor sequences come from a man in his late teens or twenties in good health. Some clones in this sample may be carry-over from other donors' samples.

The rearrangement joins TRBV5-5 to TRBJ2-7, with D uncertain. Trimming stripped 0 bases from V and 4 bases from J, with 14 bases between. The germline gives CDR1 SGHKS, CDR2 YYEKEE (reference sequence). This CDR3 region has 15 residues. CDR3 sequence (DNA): TGTGCCAGCAGCTTGGGTCCGGTACGGGTGTACGAGCAGTACTTC. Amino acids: CASSLGPVRVYEQYF.

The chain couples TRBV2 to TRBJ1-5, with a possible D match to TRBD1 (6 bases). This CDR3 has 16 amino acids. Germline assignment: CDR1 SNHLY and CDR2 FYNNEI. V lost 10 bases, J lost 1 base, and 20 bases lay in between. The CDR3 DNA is TGTGCCACCCGAGACCACAGGGAGGGGAGCAATCAGCCCCAGCATTTT. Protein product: CATRDHREGSNQPQHF. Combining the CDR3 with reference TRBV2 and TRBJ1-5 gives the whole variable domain EPEVTQTPSHQVTQMGQEVILRCVPISNHLYFYWYRQILGQKVEFLVSFYNNEISEKSEIFDDQFSVERPDGSNFTLKIRSTKLEDSAMYFCATRDHREGSNQPQHFGDGTRLSIL.

The CDR3 nucleotides are TGTGCCAGTAGGCCAGTTCTCGCAACTAATGAAAAACTGTTTTTT. Residues: CASRPVLATNEKLFF. The V call is TRBV19, the J call TRBJ1-4; D gene ambiguous. Germline CDR1 is LNHDA and CDR2 is SQIVND (reference sequence). V lost 6 bases to trimming and J lost 0 bases, with 11 bases between them. CDR3 size: 15 residues.

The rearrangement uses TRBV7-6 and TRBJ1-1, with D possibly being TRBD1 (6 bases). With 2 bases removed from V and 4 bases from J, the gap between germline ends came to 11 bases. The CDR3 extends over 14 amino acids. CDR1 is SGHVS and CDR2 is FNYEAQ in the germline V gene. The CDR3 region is CASSLFRGPTEAFF. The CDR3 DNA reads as TGTGCCAGCAGCTTATTCAGGGGTCCCACTGAAGCTTTCTTT.

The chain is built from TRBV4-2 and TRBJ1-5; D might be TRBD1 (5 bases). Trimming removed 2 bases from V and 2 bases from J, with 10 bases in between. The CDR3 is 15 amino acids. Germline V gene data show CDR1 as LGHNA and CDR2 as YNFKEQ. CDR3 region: CASSQLGPGNQPQHF. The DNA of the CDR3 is TGTGCCAGCAGCCAACTGGGACCGGGCAATCAGCCCCAGCATTTT.

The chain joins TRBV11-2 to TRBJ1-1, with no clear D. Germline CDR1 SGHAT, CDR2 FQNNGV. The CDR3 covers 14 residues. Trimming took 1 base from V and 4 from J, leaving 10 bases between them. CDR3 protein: CASSLVGSRTEAFF. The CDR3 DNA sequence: TGTGCCAGCAGCTTAGTAGGGTCTCGCACTGAAGCTTTCTTT.

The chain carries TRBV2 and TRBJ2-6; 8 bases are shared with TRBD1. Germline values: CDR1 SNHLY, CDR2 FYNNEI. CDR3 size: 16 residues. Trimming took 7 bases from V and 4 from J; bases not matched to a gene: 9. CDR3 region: CASTGQEGIGANVLTF. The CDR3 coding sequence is TGTGCCAGCACGGGACAGGAGGGTATAGGGGCCAACGTCCTGACTTTC.

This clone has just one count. DNA for the CDR3: TGTGCCAGCAGCTTTGACCTGAATGAAAAACTGTTTTTT. As protein: CASSFDLNEKLFF. The chain carries TRBV11-1 and TRBJ1-4; D is undetermined. The CDR3 totals 13 residues. The germline CDR1 and CDR2 sequences are SGHAT and FQDESV (reference sequence). The ends were cut back, 3 bases at V and 5 bases at J, with 7 bases in the middle.

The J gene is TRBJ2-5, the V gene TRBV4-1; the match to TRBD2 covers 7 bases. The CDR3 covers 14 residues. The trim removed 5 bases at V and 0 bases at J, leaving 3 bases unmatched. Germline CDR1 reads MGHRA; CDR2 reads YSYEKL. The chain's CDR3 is CASSGTTYQETQYF. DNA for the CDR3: TGCGCCAGCAGCGGGACTACGTACCAAGAGACCCAGTACTTC.

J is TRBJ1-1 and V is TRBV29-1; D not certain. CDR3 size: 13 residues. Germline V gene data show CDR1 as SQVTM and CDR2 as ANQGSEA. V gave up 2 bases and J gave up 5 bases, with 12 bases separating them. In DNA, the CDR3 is TGCAGCGTTGAACCTGAATGGGGAACTGAAGCTTTCTTT. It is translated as CSVEPEWGTEAFF.

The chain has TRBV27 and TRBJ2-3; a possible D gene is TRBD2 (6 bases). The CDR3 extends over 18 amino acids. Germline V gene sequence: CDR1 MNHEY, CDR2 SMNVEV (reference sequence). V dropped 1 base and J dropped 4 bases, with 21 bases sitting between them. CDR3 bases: TGTGCCAGCAGTTTATTTCTTGCGGGGAAGCCAGTCGCAGATACGCAGTATTTT. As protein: CASSLFLAGKPVADTQYF.

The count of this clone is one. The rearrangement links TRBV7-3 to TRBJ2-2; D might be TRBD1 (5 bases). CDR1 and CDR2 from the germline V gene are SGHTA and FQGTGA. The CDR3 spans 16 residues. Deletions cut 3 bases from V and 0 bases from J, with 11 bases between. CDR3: CASSFRQTANTGELFF. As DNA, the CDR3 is TGTGCCAGCAGCTTCCGACAGACGGCGAACACCGGGGAGCTGTTTTTT.

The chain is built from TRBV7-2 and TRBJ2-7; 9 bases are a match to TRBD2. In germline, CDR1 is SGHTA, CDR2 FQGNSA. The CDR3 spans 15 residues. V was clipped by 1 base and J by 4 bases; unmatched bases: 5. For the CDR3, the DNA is TGTGCCAGCAGCTTAGGTGGTAGCGGGAGTTACGAGCAGTACTTC. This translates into CASSLGGSGSYEQYF. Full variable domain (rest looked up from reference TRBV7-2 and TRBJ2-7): GAGVSQSPSNKVTEKGKDVELRCDPISGHTALYWYRQSLGQGLEFLIYFQGNSAPDKSGLPSDRFSAERTGGSVSTLTIQRTQQEDSAVYLCASSLGGSGSYEQYFGPGTRLTVT.

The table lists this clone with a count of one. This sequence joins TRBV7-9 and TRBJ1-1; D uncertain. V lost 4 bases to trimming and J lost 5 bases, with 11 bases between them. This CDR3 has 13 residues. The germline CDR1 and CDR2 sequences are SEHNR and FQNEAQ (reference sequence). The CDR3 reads CASSSLSGTEAFF. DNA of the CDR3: TGTGCCAGCAGCTCCCTCTCGGGAACTGAAGCTTTCTTT.